The entry below gives a single TCR beta chain sequence along with its context. This CDR3 is 13 amino acids long. V dropped 2 bases and J dropped 11 bases, with 13 bases sitting between them. From germline, CDR1 is SGHAT and CDR2 FQNNGV. Investigators took RNA and DNA out together from 20-30 mg of unsorted bulk tissue. The sample originates from a study of tumor-infiltrating lymphocytes in primary liver carcinoma. Turning to the study itself: Patients were men and women aged 30 to 69 years.

Total RNA (about 500 ng) served as template for TCR beta cDNA synthesis primed by a constant-region primer. Slightly modified ARM-PCR served as the procedure for the TCR beta libraries. These libraries came from three rounds of nested multiplex PCR. The first two PCR rounds used TRBV1-TRBV30 forward primers with a C-beta reverse primer, 9 to 11 cycles each. TCRdb itself ran the multiplex PCR reads through MiXCR, one entry per CDR3 protein. The table lists nearly 50,000 distinct CDR3 sequences, about three quarters of them singletons, with 25% to 30% in the top ten. Specimen: liver tumor tissue from sampling region 3. Subset of the sample: tumor region T3, left-lateral pole. This sequence originates from a man aged 35-49 years with primary liver carcinoma and hepatitis B virus infection. The gene calls are TRBV11-2 and TRBJ2-1; D is uncertain. The CDR3 region has the DNA TGTGCCAGCAGCTTAAATGGTGCCTGTAAGCAGTTCTTC. It encodes CASSLNGACKQFF.